Each of the 27 T cell receptor beta chains below was sequenced from the same sample in a study of radiotherapy plus CTLA-4 blockade in lung cancer. Assay used: immunoSEQ multiplex PCR; TCRdb lists only in-frame clones, some missing. Among fewer than 40,000 clones, roughly 73% were seen once, and the ten largest hold about 22%. Specimen: peripheral blood, collected from a patient treated with radiotherapy plus ipilimumab. These receptors were obtained from a human donor with non-small cell lung cancer that progressed on radiotherapy plus ipilimumab.

The chain carries TRBV5-4 and TRBJ2-1, with unresolved D. The length of the CDR3 is 11 residues. Germline V gives CDR1 SGHNT, CDR2 YYREEE (reference sequence). The V gene lost 3 bases and the J gene lost 9 bases, with 7 bases spanning the gap. This chain's CDR3 is CASSSRGEQFF. The CDR3 DNA follows: TGTGCCAGCAGCTCCAGAGGTGAGCAGTTCTTC. Complete variable domain (other parts from reference TRBV5-4 and TRBJ2-1): ETGVTQSPTHLIKTRGQQVTLRCSSQSGHNTVSWYQQALGQGPQFIFQYYREEENGRGNFPPRFSGLQFPNYSSELNVNALELDDSALYLCASSSRGEQFFGPGTRLTVL.

The chain links TRBV5-5 to TRBJ1-2, with 7 bases fitting TRBD1. V shed 2 bases and J 4 bases; nucleotides not matched to a gene: 8. The CDR3 is made up of 15 amino acids. CDR1 is SGHKS and CDR2 is YYEKEE in the germline V gene (reference sequence). Written as DNA, the CDR3 is TGTGCCAGCAGCTTTTCAGGGGGATCAGTCTATGGCTACACCTTC. Translation gives CASSFSGGSVYGYTF.

The chain uses TRBV19 and TRBJ2-6, with 12 bases that match TRBD2. CDR3 length: 17 amino acids. Germline loops: CDR1 LNHDA, CDR2 SQIVND (reference sequence). Trimming at V came to 4 bases and at J to 2 bases, leaving 3 bases not matched to a gene. CDR3 nucleotide sequence: TGTGCCAGTAGTACCTCTAGCGGGGGGGCTGGGGCCAACGTCCTGACTTTC. Encoded protein: CASSTSSGGAGANVLTF.

This clone was detected only a few times. The chain has TRBV7-2 and TRBJ2-4, with 7 bases matching TRBD2. Germline assignment: CDR1 SGHTA and CDR2 FQGNSA. The CDR3 totals 12 residues. Trimming at V came to 3 bases and at J to 7 bases, leaving 0 bases not matched to a gene. The CDR3 sequence is CASSLGGNIQYF. The CDR3 bases are TGTGCCAGCAGCTTGGGGGGGAACATTCAGTACTTC.

The chain uses TRBV19 and TRBJ1-5; 7 nucleotides agree with TRBD1. This CDR3 region has 16 residues. The J segment lost 1 base and the V segment lost 5 bases, leaving 8 bases of the junction unmatched. Per the germline V gene, CDR1 is LNHDA and CDR2 is SQIVND (reference sequence). The CDR3 loop is CASSSGQPFSNQPQHF. CDR3 DNA sequence: TGTGCCAGTAGTTCGGGACAGCCTTTCAGCAATCAGCCCCAGCATTTT. Complete variable domain (other parts from reference TRBV19 and TRBJ1-5): DGGITQSPKYLFRKEGQNVTLSCEQNLNHDAMYWYRQDPGQGLRLIYYSQIVNDFQKGDIAEGYSVSREKKESFPLTVTSAQKNPTAFYLCASSSGQPFSNQPQHFGDGTRLSIL.

The chain carries TRBV11-2 and TRBJ1-2; TRBD1 might be the D (5 bases). Germline V lookup: CDR1 SGHAT, CDR2 FQNNGV. This CDR3 contains 13 residues. Trimming removed 4 bases at V and 7 bases at J, with 13 bases between. DNA for the CDR3: TGTGCCAGCAGCTCACTCAGGGTCGGTGGCTACACCTTC. Its protein product is CASSSLRVGGYTF.

The chain joins TRBV6-1 to TRBJ2-1, with 9 bases lining up with TRBD2. J lost 7 bases, V lost 1 base, and 8 bases had no gene match. Germline V gene sequence: CDR1 MNHNS, CDR2 SASEGT. CDR3 length equals 16 residues. The CDR3 region is CASSEEASGARNEQFF. Here the CDR3 DNA reads TGTGCCAGCAGTGAAGAGGCTAGCGGGGCCCGTAATGAGCAGTTCTTC.

The chain employs TRBV6-1 and TRBJ1-2, with unresolved D. This CDR3 contains 13 residues. The V gene lost 1 base and the J gene lost 2 bases, with 5 bases spanning the gap. Germline CDR1 reads MNHNS; CDR2 reads SASEGT. For the CDR3, the DNA is TGTGCCAGCAGTGAAGTCGTGAACTATGGCTACACCTTC. Translating gives CASSEVVNYGYTF.

The chain has TRBV9 and TRBJ2-5, with D perhaps TRBD1 (6 bases). There are 15 residues in the CDR3. Germline V gene lookup returns CDR1 SGDLS and CDR2 YYNGEE. Deletions cut 3 bases from V and 2 bases from J, with 14 bases between. The CDR3 coding sequence is TGTGCCAGCAGCGCGGGCAGGGGAGCTCAAGAGACCCAGTACTTC. This codes for CASSAGRGAQETQYF.

The chain employs TRBV5-5 and TRBJ2-7; a weak D match, TRBD1 (5 bases). Germline values: CDR1 SGHKS, CDR2 YYEKEE (reference sequence). This CDR3 spans 15 amino acids. The V gene lost 1 base and the J gene lost 7 bases, with 18 bases spanning the gap. Here the CDR3 DNA reads TGTGCCAGCAGCTTGTCGGCAGGGCCTAGGAGTGAGCAGTACTTC. As protein: CASSLSAGPRSEQYF.

The gene calls are TRBV27 and TRBJ2-7; 7 nucleotides match TRBD1. Germline V lookup: CDR1 MNHEY, CDR2 SMNVEV (reference sequence). The CDR3 consists of 13 residues. The J segment lost 1 base and the V segment lost 6 bases, leaving 3 bases of the junction unmatched. This CDR3 reads CASSRDRSYEQYF. CDR3 DNA sequence: TGTGCCAGCAGCCGGGACAGATCCTACGAGCAGTACTTC.

This chain links TRBV4-1 with TRBJ1-4, with TRBD1 identical over 9 bases. V lost 4 bases and J lost 8; bases outside the gene matches: 14. Germline CDR1 is MGHRA and CDR2 is YSYEKL. This CDR3 region has 17 residues. The CDR3 coding sequence is TGCGCCAGCAGCCGGCCTACAGGGGGCGGGGGAGGCGAAAAACTGTTTTTT. This translates into CASSRPTGGGGGEKLFF.

This clone occurred a few times. The DNA for the CDR3 is TGTGCCAGCAGCGCCTACACAGGGGGAACTGAAGCTTTCTTT. Translation: CASSAYTGGTEAFF. This chain joins TRBV9 and TRBJ1-1, with 8 bases aligning to TRBD1. V gave up 3 bases and J gave up 5 bases; unmatched junction bases: 6. The CDR3 has 14 residues. From germline, CDR1 is SGDLS and CDR2 YYNGEE.

The J gene is TRBJ1-1, the V gene TRBV4-3, with D perhaps TRBD1 (5 bases). The CDR3 is made up of 14 amino acids. Between the trimmed V and J ends, which lost 0 bases and 3 bases, there was a span of 8 bases. Germline values: CDR1 LGHNA, CDR2 YSLEER. The CDR3 region is CASSQDTGHTEAFF. For the CDR3, the DNA is TGCGCCAGCAGCCAAGATACAGGTCACACTGAAGCTTTCTTT.

This chain links TRBV12-5 with TRBJ1-5; weak D call: TRBD1 (6 bases). The V gene lost 0 bases and the J gene lost 0 bases, with 27 bases spanning the gap. The length of the CDR3 is 22 residues. Germline V gene lookup returns CDR1 LGHNT and CDR2 FRNRAP. The chain's CDR3 is CASGLVVPFFTQGLYSNQPQHF. The DNA for the CDR3 is TGTGCTAGTGGTTTGGTGGTGCCCTTCTTTACTCAGGGGCTGTATAGCAATCAGCCCCAGCATTTT.

This clone was detected only a few times. The chain links TRBV19 to TRBJ2-1; 9 bases agree with TRBD1. From germline, CDR1 is LNHDA and CDR2 SQIVND (reference sequence). With 4 bases clipped from V and 0 bases from J, the junction kept 7 bases outside the gene matches. CDR3 length: 17 amino acids. DNA for the CDR3: TGTGCCAGTAGTAGGACCGGGACAGGGAGCTCCTACAATGAGCAGTTCTTC. Its protein product is CASSRTGTGSSYNEQFF. Full variable domain (rest looked up from reference TRBV19 and TRBJ2-1): DGGITQSPKYLFRKEGQNVTLSCEQNLNHDAMYWYRQDPGQGLRLIYYSQIVNDFQKGDIAEGYSVSREKKESFPLTVTSAQKNPTAFYLCASSRTGTGSSYNEQFFGPGTRLTVL.

The chain joins TRBV13 to TRBJ2-1; tentatively, D is TRBD2 (5 bases). V was clipped by 3 bases and J by 3 bases, with 18 bases between them. Germline V gene sequence: CDR1 PRHDT, CDR2 FYEKMQ (reference sequence). The CDR3 has 17 residues. CDR3 bases: TGTGCCAGCAGCTTCCACCACCCGGGATCTTTCTACAATGAGCAGTTCTTC. This translates into CASSFHHPGSFYNEQFF.

This clone was seen once. The rearrangement uses TRBV7-3 and TRBJ2-3; weak D call: TRBD1 (5 bases). Germline CDR1 and CDR2: SGHTA and FQGTGA. V was cut by 3 bases and J by 4 bases, with 11 bases left in between. This CDR3 region has 14 residues. The CDR3 bases are TGTGCCAGCAGCTTCAGGGCAACGGCAGATACGCAGTATTTT. Protein sequence: CASSFRATADTQYF.

The V call is TRBV5-1, the J call TRBJ2-5; D is undetermined. The CDR3 loop spans 13 amino acids. Trimming took off 0 bases at V and 2 bases at J, with 5 bases between the two ends. Per the germline V gene, CDR1 is SGHRS and CDR2 is YFSETQ. CDR3 region: CASSLGQQETQYF. The DNA for the CDR3 is TGCGCCAGCAGCTTGGGGCAGCAAGAGACCCAGTACTTC.

V is TRBV7-6 and J is TRBJ1-4, with 7 bases identical to TRBD1. This CDR3 is built from 15 residues. CDR1 is SGHVS, CDR2 FNYEAQ, per germline. The V and J ends lost 5 bases and 1 base, in that order; junction bases with no gene match: 4. Here the CDR3 DNA reads TGTGCCAGCAGCAGACAGGGAGGAACTAATGAAAAACTGTTTTTT. It yields the protein CASSRQGGTNEKLFF. The complete variable domain, with remaining parts taken from reference TRBV7-6 and TRBJ1-4, reads GAGVSQSPRYKVTKRGQDVALRCDPISGHVSLYWYRQALGQGPEFLTYFNYEAQQDKSGLPNDRFSAERPEGSISTLTIQRTEQRDSAMYRCASSRQGGTNEKLFFGSGTQLSVL.

The chain uses TRBV5-1 and TRBJ2-2; unclear D gene. Germline V lookup: CDR1 SGHRS, CDR2 YFSETQ. The V and J ends lost 4 bases and 8 bases respectively, with 6 bases between them. The CDR3 consists of 11 residues. The CDR3 loop is CASSAVGELFF. CDR3 nucleotide sequence: TGCGCCAGCAGCGCGGTGGGGGAGCTGTTTTTT.

The V and J genes are TRBV6-5 and TRBJ1-2, with D unresolved. Per the germline V gene, CDR1 is MNHEY and CDR2 is SVGAGI. CDR3 length: 14 residues. V lost 3 bases to trimming and J lost 11 bases, with 19 bases between them. This chain's CDR3 is CASSYLGGEGGYTF. The CDR3, as DNA: TGTGCCAGCAGTTATCTAGGCGGGGAGGGAGGTTACACCTTC.

This chain connects TRBV5-4 to TRBJ1-6; possible D gene TRBD1, 5 bases. This CDR3 contains 16 residues. With 6 bases removed from V and 0 bases from J, the gap between germline ends came to 13 bases. CDR1 and CDR2 from the germline V gene are SGHNT and YYREEE (reference sequence). The CDR3 DNA reads as TGTGCCAGCACCGACAGTCTAAGCTCCTATAATTCACCCCTCCACTTT. Translating gives CASTDSLSSYNSPLHF.

This clone was detected a few times. CDR3: CASSLQDRSSDTIYF. Written as DNA, the CDR3 is TGCGCCAGCAGCTTACAGGACCGCTCTTCGGACACCATATATTTT. V is TRBV5-1 and J is TRBJ1-3; perhaps TRBD1 as D (5 bases). The ends were cut back, 2 bases at V and 8 bases at J, with 17 bases in the middle. CDR3 length equals 15 residues. From germline, CDR1 is SGHRS and CDR2 YFSETQ.

This clone was observed once. The chain is built from TRBV19 and TRBJ1-2, with a tentative D call TRBD1 (6 bases). This CDR3 is 16 amino acids long. V was shortened by 9 bases and J by 5 bases, with 25 bases between the two germline ends. Germline values: CDR1 LNHDA, CDR2 SQIVND (reference sequence). The CDR3 DNA follows: TGTGCCAGCAGTTCCATACAGGGATCGATTTCATATGGCTACACCTTC. This translates into CASSSIQGSISYGYTF.

CDR3 nucleotide sequence: TGTGCCAGCAGCCCCCCTCCTGCGGGGACCTTTTTCAATGAGCAGTTCTTC. Translating it yields CASSPPPAGTFFNEQFF. The chain carries TRBV7-4 and TRBJ2-1; possible D gene TRBD2, 6 bases. Trimming stripped 5 bases from V and 6 bases from J, with 23 bases between. Per the germline V gene, CDR1 is SGHVT and CDR2 is SQSDAQ. The CDR3 covers 17 residues.

In its sample, this clone was seen a few times. J is TRBJ2-1 and V is TRBV20-1; 8 nucleotides match TRBD2. This CDR3 has 11 amino acids. The germline gives CDR1 DFQATT, CDR2 SNEGSKA (reference sequence). V shed 8 bases, J shed 6 bases, and the junction held 3 bases outside the gene matches. CDR3 bases: TGCAGTACCGGGACTAGCAATGAGCAGTTCTTC. Translation: CSTGTSNEQFF.